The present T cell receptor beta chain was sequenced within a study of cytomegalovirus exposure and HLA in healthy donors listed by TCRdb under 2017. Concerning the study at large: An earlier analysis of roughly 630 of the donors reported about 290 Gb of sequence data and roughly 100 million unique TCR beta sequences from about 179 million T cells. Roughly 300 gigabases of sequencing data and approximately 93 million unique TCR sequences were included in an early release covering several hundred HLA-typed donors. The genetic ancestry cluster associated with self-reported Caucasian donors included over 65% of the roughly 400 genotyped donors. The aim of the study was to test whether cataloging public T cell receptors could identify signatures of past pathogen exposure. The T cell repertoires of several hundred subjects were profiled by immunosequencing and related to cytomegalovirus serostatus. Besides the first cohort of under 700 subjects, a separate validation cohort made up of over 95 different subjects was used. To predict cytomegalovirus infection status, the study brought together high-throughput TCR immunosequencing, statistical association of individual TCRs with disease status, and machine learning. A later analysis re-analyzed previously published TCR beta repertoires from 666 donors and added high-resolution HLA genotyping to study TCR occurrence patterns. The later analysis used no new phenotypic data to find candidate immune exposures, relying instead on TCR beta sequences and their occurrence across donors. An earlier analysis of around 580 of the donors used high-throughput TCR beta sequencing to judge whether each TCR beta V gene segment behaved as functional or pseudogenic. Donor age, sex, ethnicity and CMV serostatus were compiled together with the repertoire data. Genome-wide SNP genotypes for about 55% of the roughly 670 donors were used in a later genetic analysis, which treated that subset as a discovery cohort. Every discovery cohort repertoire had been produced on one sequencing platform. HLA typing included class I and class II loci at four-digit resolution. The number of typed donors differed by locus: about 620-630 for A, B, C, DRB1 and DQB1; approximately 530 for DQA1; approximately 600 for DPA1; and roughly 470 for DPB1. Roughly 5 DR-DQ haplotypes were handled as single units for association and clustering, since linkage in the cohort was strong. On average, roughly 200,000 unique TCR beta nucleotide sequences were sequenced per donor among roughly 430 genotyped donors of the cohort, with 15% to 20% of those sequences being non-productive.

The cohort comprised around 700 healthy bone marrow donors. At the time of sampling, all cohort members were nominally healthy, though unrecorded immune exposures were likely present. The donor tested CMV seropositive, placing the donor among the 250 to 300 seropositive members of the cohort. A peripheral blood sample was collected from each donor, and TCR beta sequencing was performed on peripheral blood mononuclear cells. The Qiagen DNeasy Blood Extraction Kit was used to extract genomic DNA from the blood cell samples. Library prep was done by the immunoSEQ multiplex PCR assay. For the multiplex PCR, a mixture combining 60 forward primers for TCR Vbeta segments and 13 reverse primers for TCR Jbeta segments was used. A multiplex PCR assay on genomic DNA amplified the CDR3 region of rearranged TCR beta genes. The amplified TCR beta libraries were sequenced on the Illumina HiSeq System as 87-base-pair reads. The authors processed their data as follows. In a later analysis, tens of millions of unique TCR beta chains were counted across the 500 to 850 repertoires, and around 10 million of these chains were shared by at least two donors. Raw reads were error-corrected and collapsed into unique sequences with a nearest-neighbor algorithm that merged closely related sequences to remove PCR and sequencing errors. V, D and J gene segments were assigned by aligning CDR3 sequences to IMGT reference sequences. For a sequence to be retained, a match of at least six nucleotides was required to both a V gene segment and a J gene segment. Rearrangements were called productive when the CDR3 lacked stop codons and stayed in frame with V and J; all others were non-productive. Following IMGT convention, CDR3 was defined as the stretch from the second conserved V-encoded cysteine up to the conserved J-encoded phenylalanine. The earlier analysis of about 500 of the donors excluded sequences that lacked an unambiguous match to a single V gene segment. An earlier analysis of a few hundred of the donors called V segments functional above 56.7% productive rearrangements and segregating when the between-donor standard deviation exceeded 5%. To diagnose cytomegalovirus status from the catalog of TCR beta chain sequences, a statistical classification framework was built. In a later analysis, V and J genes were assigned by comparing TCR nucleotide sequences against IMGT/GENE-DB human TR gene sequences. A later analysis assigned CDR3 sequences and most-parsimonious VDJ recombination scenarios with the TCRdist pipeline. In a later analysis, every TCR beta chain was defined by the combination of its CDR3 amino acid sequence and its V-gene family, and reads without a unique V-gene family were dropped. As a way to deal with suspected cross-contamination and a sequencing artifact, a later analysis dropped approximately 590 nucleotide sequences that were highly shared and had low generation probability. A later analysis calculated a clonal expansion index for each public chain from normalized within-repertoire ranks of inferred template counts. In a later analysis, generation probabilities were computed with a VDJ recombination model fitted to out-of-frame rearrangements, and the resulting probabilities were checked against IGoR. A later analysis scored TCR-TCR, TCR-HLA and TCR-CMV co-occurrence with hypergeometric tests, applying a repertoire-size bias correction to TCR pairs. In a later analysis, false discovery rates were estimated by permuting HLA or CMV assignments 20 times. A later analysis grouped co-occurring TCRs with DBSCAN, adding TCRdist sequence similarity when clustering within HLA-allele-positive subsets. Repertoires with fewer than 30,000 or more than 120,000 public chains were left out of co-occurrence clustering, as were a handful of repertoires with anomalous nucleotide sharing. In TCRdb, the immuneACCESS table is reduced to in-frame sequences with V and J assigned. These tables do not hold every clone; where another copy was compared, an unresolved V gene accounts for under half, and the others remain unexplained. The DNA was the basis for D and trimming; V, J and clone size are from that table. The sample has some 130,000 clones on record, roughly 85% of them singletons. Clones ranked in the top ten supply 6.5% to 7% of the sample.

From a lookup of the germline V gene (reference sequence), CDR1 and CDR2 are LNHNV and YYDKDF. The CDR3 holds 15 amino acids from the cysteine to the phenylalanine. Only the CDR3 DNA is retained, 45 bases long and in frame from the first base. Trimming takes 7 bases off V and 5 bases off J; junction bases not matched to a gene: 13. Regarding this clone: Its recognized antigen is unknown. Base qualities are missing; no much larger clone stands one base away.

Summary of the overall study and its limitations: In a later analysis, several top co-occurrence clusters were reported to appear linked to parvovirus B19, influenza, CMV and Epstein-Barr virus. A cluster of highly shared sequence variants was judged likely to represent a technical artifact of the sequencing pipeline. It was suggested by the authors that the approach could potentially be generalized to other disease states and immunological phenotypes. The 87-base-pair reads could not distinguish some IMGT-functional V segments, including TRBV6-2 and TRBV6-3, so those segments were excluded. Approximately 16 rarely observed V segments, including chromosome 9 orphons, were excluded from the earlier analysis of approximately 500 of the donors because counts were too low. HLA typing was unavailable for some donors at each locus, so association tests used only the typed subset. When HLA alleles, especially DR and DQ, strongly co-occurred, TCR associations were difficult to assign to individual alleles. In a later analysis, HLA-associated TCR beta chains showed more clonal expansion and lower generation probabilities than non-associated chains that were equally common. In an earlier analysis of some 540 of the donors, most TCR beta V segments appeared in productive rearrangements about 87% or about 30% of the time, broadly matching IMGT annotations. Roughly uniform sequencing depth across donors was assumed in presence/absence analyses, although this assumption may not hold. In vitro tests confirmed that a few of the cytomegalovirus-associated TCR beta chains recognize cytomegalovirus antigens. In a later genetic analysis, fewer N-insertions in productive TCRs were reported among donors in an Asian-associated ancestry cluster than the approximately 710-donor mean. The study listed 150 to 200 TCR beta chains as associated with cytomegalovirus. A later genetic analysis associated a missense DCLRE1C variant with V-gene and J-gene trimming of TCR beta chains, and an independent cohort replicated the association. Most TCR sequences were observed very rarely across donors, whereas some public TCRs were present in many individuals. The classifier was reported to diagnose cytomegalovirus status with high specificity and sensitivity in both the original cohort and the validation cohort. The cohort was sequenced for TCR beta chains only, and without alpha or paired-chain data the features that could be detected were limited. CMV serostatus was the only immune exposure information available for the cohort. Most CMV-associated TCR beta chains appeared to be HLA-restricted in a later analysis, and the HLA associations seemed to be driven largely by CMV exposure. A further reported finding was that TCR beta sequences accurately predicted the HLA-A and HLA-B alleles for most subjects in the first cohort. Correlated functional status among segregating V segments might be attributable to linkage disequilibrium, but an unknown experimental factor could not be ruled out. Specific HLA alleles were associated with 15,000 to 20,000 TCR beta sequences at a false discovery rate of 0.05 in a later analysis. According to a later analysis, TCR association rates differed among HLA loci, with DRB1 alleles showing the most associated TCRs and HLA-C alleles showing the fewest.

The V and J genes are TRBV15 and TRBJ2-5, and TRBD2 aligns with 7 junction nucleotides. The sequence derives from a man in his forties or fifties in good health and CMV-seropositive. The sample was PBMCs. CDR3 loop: CATTVGRGPGETQYF. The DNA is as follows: TGTGCCACCACCGTGGGGAGGGGCCCTGGGGAGACCCAGTACTTC.